The clone carrying this TCR beta chain was counted only a few times. The ends lost 6 bases at V and 3 bases at J; junction bases unmatched: 5. The CDR3 runs 14 residues. The record originates from a study of molecular identifiers for immune sequencing clone quantification. TCRdb fed the PCR reads into MiXCR, producing one record per CDR3 protein. The table lists hundreds of thousands of distinct CDR3 sequences, 25% of them singletons. The sample taken for sequencing was naive CD8+ T cells from blood, with Jurkat cell RNA spiked in. Specified subset: FACS-sorted CD8+CD4-CCR7+CD45RA+ naive T cells. The TCR comes from a human donor in good health. Some libraries in this study had Jurkat cell RNA spiked in. This chain joins TRBV12-3 or TRBV12-4 and TRBJ1-2; TRBD1 aligns across 9 bases. CDR3 DNA: TGTGCCAGCAGAGGACAGGGGCAGCACTATGGCTACACCTTC. It translates to CASRGQGQHYGYTF.